A single sample gave rise to the 24 T cell receptor beta chains below, sequenced in a study of T cell changes during pregnancy in multiple sclerosis. The method was immunoSEQ multiplex PCR; TCRdb's version includes in-frame clones alone and lacks a portion of them. The repertoire holds around 50,000 clones, with approximately 90% as singletons. The sequenced sample was CD8+ T cells from peripheral blood mononuclear cells, obtained in the second trimester of pregnancy. These TCRs come from a female donor with multiple sclerosis, enrolled in a pregnancy study.

The DNA for the CDR3 is TGCAGCGTTGATAATTCTAACACTGAAGCTTTCTTT. The encoded protein is CSVDNSNTEAFF. V and J are TRBV29-1 and TRBJ1-1; D remains unclear. The CDR3 has 12 amino acids. V lost 3 bases, J lost 2 bases, and 7 bases lay in between. Looked up from germline, CDR1 is SQVTM and CDR2 is ANQGSEA.

The V call is TRBV2, the J call TRBJ2-7; maybe TRBD2 (6 bases). This CDR3 spans 16 amino acids. CDR1 and CDR2 from the germline V gene are SNHLY and FYNNEI. V lost 9 bases, J lost 0 bases, and 21 bases lay in between. In DNA form, the CDR3 reads TGTGCCAGTTACGGTTCCGGGACGGGGGTCTCCTACGAGCAGTACTTC. It codes for CASYGSGTGVSYEQYF.

The V and J genes are TRBV4-1 and TRBJ2-1; TRBD2 agrees at 8 bases. Trimming took 0 bases from V and 6 from J; bases not matched to a gene: 7. This CDR3 is 16 amino acids long. The germline V gene has CDR1 MGHRA and CDR2 YSYEKL. The CDR3 region is CASSQDSGGSPNEQFF. DNA for the CDR3: TGCGCCAGCAGCCAAGACAGCGGGGGATCCCCCAATGAGCAGTTCTTC.

V and J are TRBV11-2 and TRBJ1-3; no clear D gene. The CDR3 has 15 residues. Looked up from germline, CDR1 is SGHAT and CDR2 is FQNNGV. Trimming pared 1 base from V and 0 bases from J, leaving 7 bases between. CDR3 protein: CASSLVSDSGNTIYF. The DNA of the CDR3 is TGTGCCAGCAGCTTAGTGTCAGACTCTGGAAACACCATATATTTT.

In this sample, this clone turned up once. This sequence joins TRBV27 and TRBJ1-3; 7 positions match TRBD1. V shed 5 bases, J shed 0 bases, and the junction held 13 bases outside the gene matches. Germline assignment: CDR1 MNHEY and CDR2 SMNVEV (reference sequence). This CDR3 has 18 residues. Written as DNA, the CDR3 is TGTGCCAGCAGTCTAAAATGGGGGGACAGACCCTCTGGAAACACCATATATTTT. Translation: CASSLKWGDRPSGNTIYF.

The rearrangement joins TRBV4-1 to TRBJ1-1; D is possibly TRBD1 (5 bases). The CDR3 loop spans 15 amino acids. V shed 3 bases and J shed 1 base, with 12 bases lying between them. Germline values: CDR1 MGHRA, CDR2 YSYEKL. CDR3 DNA: TGCGCCAGCAGCCATCCCAGCGGGGGGAACACTGAAGCTTTCTTT. Translating it yields CASSHPSGGNTEAFF.

The rearrangement uses TRBV19 and TRBJ2-7; weak D call: TRBD2 (6 bases). V lost 6 bases and J 2 bases, leaving 8 bases between the germline ends. Germline CDR1 LNHDA, CDR2 SQIVND (reference sequence). CDR3 length: 12 residues. The CDR3 nucleotides read TGTGCCAGTAGCGGGGGTACCTACGAGCAGTACTTC. It translates to CASSGGTYEQYF.

The chain joins TRBV27 to TRBJ2-7; 9 bases align to TRBD2. The germline gives CDR1 MNHEY, CDR2 SMNVEV (reference sequence). CDR3 length: 15 amino acids. After removal of 2 bases from V and 5 bases from J, the junction contained 7 bases not matched to a gene. DNA of the CDR3: TGTGCCAGCAGTTTAAGCGGACTAGCGACGCACGAGCAGTACTTC. The encoded protein is CASSLSGLATHEQYF.

Only one count was recorded for this clone. This sequence joins TRBV19 and TRBJ1-1; D unresolved. This CDR3 has 12 residues. In germline, CDR1 is LNHDA, CDR2 SQIVND (reference sequence). V lost 7 bases and J 1 base, leaving 7 bases between the germline ends. This chain's CDR3 is CASTQANTEAFF. CDR3 sequence (DNA): TGTGCCAGTACCCAGGCGAACACTGAAGCTTTCTTT.

The rearrangement uses TRBV5-1 and TRBJ2-2; 7 bases map to TRBD1. The CDR3 length is 15 residues. With 3 bases clipped from V and 6 bases from J, the junction kept 8 bases outside the gene matches. Looked up from germline, CDR1 is SGHRS and CDR2 is YFSETQ. CDR3 nucleotides: TGCGCCAGCAGCTCGACTCGACAGGGCTCCGGGGAGCTGTTTTTT. Encoded protein: CASSSTRQGSGELFF.

The rearrangement uses TRBV9 and TRBJ2-3, with TRBD2 as a possible D gene (6 bases). Looked up from germline, CDR1 is SGDLS and CDR2 is YYNGEE. The V end lost 2 bases, the J end lost 0 bases, and 10 bases lay between the germline ends. This CDR3 is built from 15 residues. The CDR3 nucleotides read TGTGCCAGCAGCGTTTTGGGGGGTAGCACAGATACGCAGTATTTT. It specifies CASSVLGGSTDTQYF.

The rearrangement joins TRBV19 to TRBJ2-1, with D maybe TRBD2 (6 bases). The CDR3 spans 14 residues. Trimming removed 8 bases at V and 3 bases at J, with 14 bases between. Germline V gene lookup returns CDR1 LNHDA and CDR2 SQIVND (reference sequence). CDR3 nucleotide sequence: TGTGCCAGTGCCATGGAGGGGTACTACAATGAGCAGTTCTTC. It is translated as CASAMEGYYNEQFF.

The chain has TRBV10-1 and TRBJ2-4; the D gene is possibly TRBD1 (6 bases). This CDR3 has 14 amino acids. V lost 2 bases and J lost 1, with 6 bases in between. Germline CDR1 reads WNHNN; CDR2 reads SYGVQD (reference sequence). Here the CDR3 DNA reads TGCGCCAGCAGTGAGGGACAGGCCAAAAACATTCAGTACTTC. Protein sequence: CASSEGQAKNIQYF.

J is TRBJ2-7 and V is TRBV11-2; D perhaps matches TRBD1 (6 bases). Looked up from germline, CDR1 is SGHAT and CDR2 is FQNNGV. V lost 1 base to trimming and J lost 7 bases, with 8 bases between them. This CDR3 comprises 12 residues. CDR3 protein: CASSLGDREQYF. The CDR3 region has the DNA TGTGCCAGCAGCTTAGGAGACAGGGAGCAGTACTTC.

With respect to this clone: The DNA is left out, because the CDR3 cannot be placed on it with certainty; the CDR3 is given as TCRdb lists it. The genes are TRBV19 and TRBJ2-3; no check of the table's D call, TRBD1, against the DNA was made. Germline CDR1 LNHDA, CDR2 SQIVND (reference sequence). With termini counted, the CDR3 has 18 amino acids. CDR3 protein: CASSIFGAGTGAGDTQYF.

The chain carries TRBV13 and TRBJ1-4; tentative D call: TRBD1 (5 bases). Germline CDR1 reads PRHDT; CDR2 reads FYEKMQ (reference sequence). With 4 bases removed from V and 4 bases from J, the gap between germline ends came to 16 bases. CDR3 length equals 16 residues. The CDR3 here is CASSSERDGRNEKLFF. As DNA, the CDR3 is TGTGCCAGCAGCTCAGAGCGGGACGGGCGTAATGAAAAACTGTTTTTT.

V and J are TRBV18 and TRBJ1-4; TRBD1 matches 8 bases. Germline loops: CDR1 KGHSH, CDR2 LQKENI. The CDR3 runs to 15 residues. Germline trimming cut 6 bases from V and 7 bases from J; bases unmatched to any gene: 10. The CDR3 bases are TGTGCCAGCTCCCCAGCGGGACAGGACGCTGAAAAACTGTTTTTT. Its translation is CASSPAGQDAEKLFF.

The chain uses TRBV7-8 and TRBJ2-7, with a weak D call TRBD2 (5 bases). Between the trimmed V and J ends, which lost 1 base and 2 bases, there was a span of 15 bases. This CDR3 is 16 amino acids long. Germline CDR1 is SGHVS and CDR2 is FQNEAQ. CDR3: CASSLGPLALPYEQYF. In DNA form, the CDR3 reads TGTGCCAGCAGCTTAGGCCCTTTAGCGCTTCCCTACGAGCAGTACTTC.

V usage is TRBV29-1 and J usage is TRBJ2-7; the D is unclear. Between the trimmed V and J ends, which lost 4 bases and 1 base, there was a span of 23 bases. Germline CDR1 is SQVTM and CDR2 is ANQGSEA. CDR3 length: 17 residues. The CDR3 sequence is CSVGDTVVYAASYEQYF. The DNA of the CDR3 is TGCAGCGTTGGCGATACTGTAGTATATGCGGCTTCCTACGAGCAGTACTTC.

This clone was seen a single time. The chain employs TRBV6-4 and TRBJ1-2; D is unclear. The V end was cut by 1 base, the J end by 2 bases, with 17 bases between. CDR3 length: 17 residues. Germline V gene data show CDR1 as MRHNA and CDR2 as SNTAGT. In DNA form, the CDR3 reads TGTGCCAGCAGTGACTATAATTCGGGGTGGGTAAACTATGGCTACACCTTC. Its translation is CASSDYNSGWVNYGYTF.

This chain joins TRBV10-2 and TRBJ2-5; possibly TRBD1 for D (5 bases). The CDR3 totals 11 residues. Trimming took 8 bases from V and 4 from J, leaving 8 bases between them. Looked up from germline, CDR1 is WSHSY and CDR2 is SAAADI. Here the CDR3 DNA reads TGCGCCAGCGGACAATCAGAGACCCAGTACTTC. Translated, it gives CASGQSETQYF.

V gene TRBV6-1 combines with J gene TRBJ2-1; 7 bases are a match to TRBD1. V trimming: 9 bases; J trimming: 10 bases; junction bases outside the gene matches: 6. Germline V gene lookup returns CDR1 MNHNS and CDR2 SASEGT. The CDR3 is 11 amino acids. The CDR3 DNA is TGTGCCAGGGGATCAGGGGGAGAGCAGTTCTTC. As protein: CARGSGGEQFF.

This clone showed up just once. V gene TRBV25-1 combines with J gene TRBJ2-5; maybe TRBD2 (6 bases). V dropped 5 bases and J dropped 4 bases, with 8 bases sitting between them. Germline V lookup: CDR1 MGHDK, CDR2 SYGVNS. The CDR3 has 12 amino acids. The chain's CDR3 is CASSTGGETQYF. Written as DNA, the CDR3 is TGTGCCAGCAGTACCGGGGGAGAGACCCAGTACTTC.

This rearrangement joins TRBV10-3 to TRBJ2-2; 7 positions match TRBD1. Per the germline V gene, CDR1 is ENHRY and CDR2 is SYGVKD. Unmatched junction bases numbered 2, after V lost 4 bases and J lost 3 bases. CDR3 length: 14 residues. CDR3 sequence (DNA): TGTGCCATCAGTGGAGGGGGCTACACCGGGGAGCTGTTTTTT. Translated: CAISGGGYTGELFF.